This T cell receptor beta chain was captured in a study of technical replicates of blood from several donors. Here immunoSEQ multiplex PCR was the method, and the copy in TCRdb shows in-frame clones only, minus some. The sample lists more than 75,000 clones, just under 95% occurring once. There are 14 residues in the CDR3. The germline V and J ends were trimmed by 7 bases and 0 bases, with 12 bases remaining between them. Looked up from germline, CDR1 is MRHNA and CDR2 is SNTAGT. This TCR was recovered from a human donor in good health. V and J are TRBV6-4 and TRBJ1-1, with a tentative D call TRBD1 (6 bases). Sequences were obtained from T cells isolated from PBMCs. CDR3 region: CASKLTGLNTEAFF. The CDR3 coding sequence is TGTGCCAGCAAACTAACAGGGTTGAACACTGAAGCTTTCTTT.